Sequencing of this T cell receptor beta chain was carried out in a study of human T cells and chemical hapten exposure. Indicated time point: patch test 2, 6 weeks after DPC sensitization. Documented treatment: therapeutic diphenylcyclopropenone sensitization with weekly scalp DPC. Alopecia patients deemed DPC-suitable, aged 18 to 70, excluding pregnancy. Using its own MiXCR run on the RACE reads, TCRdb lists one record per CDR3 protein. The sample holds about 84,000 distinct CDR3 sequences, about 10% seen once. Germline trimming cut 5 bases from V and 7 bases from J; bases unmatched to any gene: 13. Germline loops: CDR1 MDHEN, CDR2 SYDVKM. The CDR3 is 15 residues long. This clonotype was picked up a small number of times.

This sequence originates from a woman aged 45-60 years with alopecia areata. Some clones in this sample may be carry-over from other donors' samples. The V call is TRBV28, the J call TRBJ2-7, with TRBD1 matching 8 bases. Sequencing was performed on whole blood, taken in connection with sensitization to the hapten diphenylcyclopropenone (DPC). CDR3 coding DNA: TGTGCCAGCAGTCTCCCTCGACAGGGGATGAGGGAGCAGTACTTC. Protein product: CASSLPRQGMREQYF.